A selection of T cell receptor beta chains follows, all from one sample in a study of blood T cell repertoires in COVID-19. Sequencing was performed with immunoSEQ multiplex PCR; in TCRdb, only in-frame clones are kept and a portion is missing. The profile covers about 110,000 clones, with around 88% appearing a single time and 6.8% taken by the ten largest. The sequencing input was peripheral blood. These receptors came from a man over 45 with active or convalescent COVID-19. The CDR3 runs from the conserved cysteine through the conserved F or W. Each record gives: clone size, D gene, V gene, J gene, CDR3 protein, CDR3 DNA. The D gene is left open where the match is weak. Size is stated for part of the rows, as once, few or many counts, or as a class when the clone is expanded.

NA	TRBD1	TRBV6-5	TRBJ1-2	CASSYELTGSGYTF	TGTGCCAGCAGTTACGAGTTGACAGGGAGCGGCTACACCTTC
NA	TRBD1	TRBV28	TRBJ1-4	CASSSPTPQGGKLFF	TGTGCCAGCAGTTCCCCCACGCCACAGGGGGGGAAACTGTTTTTT
NA	TRBD1	TRBV5-1	TRBJ1-3	CASSLGTGSGNTIYF	TGCGCCAGCAGCCTAGGGACAGGCTCTGGAAACACCATATATTTT
NA	TRBD1	TRBV7-2	TRBJ2-7	CASSPDRAHEQYF	TGTGCCAGCAGCCCTGACAGGGCCCACGAGCAGTACTTC
NA	NA	TRBV10-3	TRBJ1-4	CAISESRHNQLFF	TGTGCCATCAGTGAGTCAAGACACAACCAACTGTTTTTT
NA	TRBD1	TRBV11-2	TRBJ2-2	CASSSLTGGTGELFF	TGTGCCAGCAGCTCGCTGACAGGGGGTACCGGGGAGCTGTTTTTT
NA	TRBD1	TRBV5-1	TRBJ1-6	CASSSTGTANSPLHF	TGCGCCAGCAGCTCCACCGGGACAGCAAATTCACCCCTCCACTTT
NA	TRBD2	TRBV7-2	TRBJ2-1	CASSLTGGGLVEQFF	TGTGCCAGCAGCTTAACGGGAGGGGGGTTGGTTGAGCAGTTCTTC
NA	NA	TRBV2	TRBJ1-4	CASTPARGVGEKLFF	TGTGCCAGCACTCCCGCAAGGGGCGTGGGTGAAAAACTGTTTTTT
NA	TRBD1	TRBV7-6	TRBJ1-1	CASSSTGGGTEAFF	TGTGCCAGCAGCTCGACAGGGGGCGGGACTGAAGCTTTCTTT
NA	TRBD1	TRBV7-2	TRBJ2-7	CASSSGQGQYF	TGTGCCAGCAGCTCTGGACAGGGGCAATACTTC
NA	NA	TRBV27	TRBJ1-1	CASSYRTQNTEAFF	TGTGCCAGCAGTTATAGGACACAGAACACTGAAGCTTTCTTT
NA	NA	TRBV19	TRBJ1-2	CASAPGGYGYTF	TGTGCCAGTGCCCCAGGAGGGTATGGCTACACCTTC
NA	TRBD1	TRBV5-1	TRBJ2-3	CASSPRPGQGTDTQYF	TGCGCCAGCAGCCCAAGGCCGGGACAGGGAACAGATACGCAGTATTTT
NA	TRBD1	TRBV28	TRBJ1-2	CAAKKTGTGGGYTF	TGTGCCGCTAAGAAGACCGGGACAGGGGGAGGCTACACCTTC
NA	TRBD2	TRBV2	TRBJ2-1	CARAEREDYNEQFF	TGTGCCAGAGCCGAGCGGGAGGACTACAATGAGCAGTTCTTC
once	NA	TRBV6-1	TRBJ1-1	CASSVHGGGVNTEAFF	TGTGCCAGCAGTGTACATGGGGGAGGAGTGAACACTGAAGCTTTCTTT
NA	TRBD2	TRBV28	TRBJ2-5	CASRIGLAGSQETQYF	TGTGCCAGCAGGATAGGACTAGCGGGGAGCCAAGAGACCCAGTACTTC
NA	NA	TRBV28	TRBJ2-7	CASSQKNRDNEQYF	TGTGCCAGCAGTCAAAAAAACCGGGACAACGAGCAGTACTTC
NA	NA	TRBV6-5	TRBJ1-2	CASRTPGAGYGYTF	TGTGCCAGCCGGACCCCAGGGGCTGGCTATGGCTACACCTTC
few	NA	TRBV28	TRBJ1-2	CASSLPGQRGGSDANWADGYTF	TGTGCCAGCAGTCTACCCGGGCAGCGCGGGGGTTCGGATGCCAATTGGGCCGATGGCTACACCTTC
NA	TRBD2	TRBV6-2/TRBV6-3	TRBJ2-1	CASSGTSGRAWSYNEQFF	TGTGCCAGCAGTGGGACTAGCGGGAGGGCCTGGTCCTACAATGAGCAGTTCTTC
NA	TRBD1	TRBV10-3	TRBJ1-2	CAISESDFGTDYGYTF	TGTGCCATCAGTGAGTCGGATTTTGGGACAGACTATGGCTACACCTTC
NA	TRBD1	TRBV5-1	TRBJ2-3	CASSLGQGADTQYF	TGCGCCAGCAGCTTGGGACAGGGGGCAGATACGCAGTATTTT
NA	TRBD2	TRBV28	TRBJ2-7	CASSGPSLGRDIYEQYF	TGTGCCAGCAGTGGGCCCTCTCTAGGGAGGGATATCTACGAGCAGTACTTC
few	NA	TRBV30	TRBJ1-5	CAWTHDSNQPQHF	TGTGCCTGGACACACGATAGCAATCAGCCCCAGCATTTT
few	TRBD1	TRBV4-1	TRBJ1-4	CASSQVGTGGDTLFF	TGCGCCAGCAGCCAAGTTGGGACAGGGGGCGATACACTGTTTTTT
NA	NA	TRBV18	TRBJ1-6	CASSPPEGHSPLHF	TGTGCCAGCTCACCCCCGGAGGGCCATTCACCCCTCCACTTT
NA	TRBD1	TRBV19	TRBJ1-1	CASKNRGSEAFF	TGTGCCAGTAAGAACAGGGGAAGTGAAGCTTTCTTT
few	NA	TRBV12-3/TRBV12-4	TRBJ1-5	CASRGGNQPQHF	TGTGCCAGCAGGGGAGGTAATCAGCCCCAGCATTTT
NA	NA	TRBV29-1	TRBJ1-2	CSVEGEWTPYGYTF	TGCAGCGTTGAAGGGGAATGGACACCCTATGGCTACACCTTC
few	NA	TRBV10-3	TRBJ1-2	CAISEGEYGYTF	TGTGCCATCAGTGAAGGGGAATACGGCTACACCTTC
NA	NA	TRBV27	TRBJ2-7	CASSYGGEQYF	TGTGCCAGCAGTTACGGGGGAGAGCAGTACTTC
NA	TRBD2	TRBV28	TRBJ2-3	CASSLRTSGRGTDTQYF	TGTGCCAGCAGTTTAAGGACTAGCGGGAGGGGCACAGATACGCAGTATTTT
NA	TRBD2	TRBV14	TRBJ2-5	CASSPAGGWETQYF	TGTGCCAGCAGCCCAGCGGGAGGATGGGAGACCCAGTACTTC
NA	TRBD2	TRBV5-4	TRBJ2-1	CASSLEGTSGDNEQFF	TGTGCCAGCAGCTTGGAAGGGACTAGCGGGGATAATGAGCAGTTCTTC
NA	NA	TRBV18	TRBJ1-1	CASSPRSTGANTEAFF	TGTGCCAGCTCACCTCGGTCCACAGGCGCGAACACTGAAGCTTTCTTT
NA	TRBD2	TRBV5-1	TRBJ2-2	CASSLGTSHTGELFF	TGCGCCAGCAGCCTGGGGACTAGCCACACCGGGGAGCTGTTTTTT
NA	TRBD1	TRBV7-9	TRBJ2-1	CASSSGTGYNEQFF	TGTGCCAGCAGCTCCGGGACAGGGTACAATGAGCAGTTCTTC
few	TRBD2	TRBV5-5	TRBJ2-7	CASSNRLAGNYEQYF	TGTGCCAGCAGCAACCGACTAGCGGGAAACTACGAGCAGTACTTC
NA	NA	TRBV28	TRBJ2-7	CASGPLAYEQYF	TGTGCCAGCGGTCCCCTAGCATACGAGCAGTACTTC